This entry is about one T cell receptor beta chain. V shed 0 bases and J 6 bases; nucleotides not matched to a gene: 3. This CDR3 spans 14 amino acids. The germline gives CDR1 SGHNT, CDR2 YYREEE (reference sequence). The data derive from a study of blood T cell repertoires in COVID-19. The overall study: From the United States, Italy and Spain came samples of acute and convalescent COVID-19.

Original handling: The authors estimated nucleated cell counts from reference gene primer amplification. The data were produced by immunoSEQ multiplex PCR, yet TCRdb's version contains in-frame clones alone and is incomplete. The V and J calls and clone size are taken from that table; D and trimming were inferred from the DNA. The data contain around 180,000 clones, more than 85% of them singletons. The chain has TRBV5-4 and TRBJ2-7; TRBD2 agrees at 10 bases. Sequencing was performed on peripheral blood. The receptor was derived from a man in his sixties or seventies with active or convalescent COVID-19. The CDR3 spells CASSLGLAGVEQYF. DNA of the CDR3: TGTGCCAGCAGCTTGGGGCTAGCGGGAGTCGAGCAGTACTTC.